This T cell receptor beta chain is from a study of technical replicates of blood from a few donors. Method: immunoSEQ multiplex PCR; TCRdb's copy keeps in-frame clones and lacks some. The sample shows 60,000 to 80,000 clones, 85% to 90% of them seen only once. The CDR3 consists of 15 residues. V lost 4 bases, J lost 12 bases, and 11 bases stayed unmatched. From germline, CDR1 is SGHNT and CDR2 YYREEE (reference sequence). This TCR came from a human donor in good health. Some clones in this sample may be carry-over from other donors' samples. The chain couples TRBV5-4 to TRBJ2-1; TRBD2 aligns across 12 bases. Sequencing used PBMCs. The CDR3 nucleotides read TGTGCCAGCAGCCTGAGACTAGCGGGAGCTAAGGGGCAGTTCTTC. As protein: CASSLRLAGAKGQFF.